This T cell receptor (beta chain) is from a study of PD-L1 blockade in urothelial cancer (TCRdb year 2017). Context from the whole study: All patients started therapy around 2014 and received atezolizumab 1,200 mg intravenously every 3 weeks. About nine tenths of the roughly 29 patients were identified as males with urothelial cancer of bladder origin, and a prior smoking history was reported by 18 of 29 patients. An ECOG performance status of 0 or 1 was recorded for the patients, and 0 to 3 prior chemotherapy regimens had been received by the patients. Blood samples were analyzed at 3 weeks after treatment start (second dose) and at 6 weeks after treatment start. Blood samples gave a median of approximately 150,000 T cells and 80,000 or so unique TCRs, with a median clonality of 0.080. An exploratory multi-omic analysis was conducted of the somatic, immune and clinical correlates of response to PD-L1 blockade with atezolizumab in urothelial cancer. TCR sequencing covered pretreatment tumor samples and matched, serially collected peripheral blood taken before and after atezolizumab treatment. Progression-free survival longer than 6 months counted as durable clinical benefit, and TCR features were additionally tested against both progression-free and overall survival. Whole exome sequencing and RNA sequencing of pretreatment tumors were performed alongside TCR sequencing in the same patients. Roughly 10 patients achieved durable clinical benefit and approximately 20 did not. Pretreatment blood TCR-seq was available for about 27 patients, at least one posttreatment blood collection was obtained for about 24 patients, and tumor TCR-seq was available for about 24 patients.

On the study overall, not on this receptor specifically: Patients with durable benefit showed greater expansion of tumor-associated TCR clones in peripheral blood 3 weeks after starting treatment (n ≈ 20, p = 0.022). A pretreatment peripheral blood TCR clonality below the median was linked to improved progression-free and overall survival. Because the sample size was small (n ≈ 27) and many exploratory analyses were performed, the results are intended to be hypothesis-generating.

Synthetic TCR analog templates were spiked into each PCR so that absolute template abundance could be estimated from read counts. The immunoSEQ assay used bias-controlled V and J gene primers to amplify TCRbeta CDR3 regions from genomic DNA. Rearranged TCRbeta segments were sequenced at approximately 20X coverage. The source study handled its data this way. Sequencing errors were corrected by clustering, and CDR3s were annotated against IMGT so that V, D and J genes could be assigned. Only productive TCRbeta rearrangements were used in downstream analyses, excluding out-of-frame or stop-codon sequences. Clonality was computed as one minus Shannon entropy normalized by the log of the number of unique productive sequences. Clones differing between time points or between blood and tumor were identified using Fisher's exact test with Benjamini-Hochberg correction, with an adjusted p below 0.01 applied as the threshold. In TCRdb, the immuneACCESS table is reduced to in-frame sequences with V and J assigned. These tables do not hold every clone; where another copy was compared, an unresolved V gene accounts for under half, and the others remain unexplained. V and J calls and clone size are copied from that table; D and trimming were computed from the DNA. For this sample there are 95,000 or so clones; around 90% appear just once. The top ten clonotypes cover roughly 2% of the sample.

The CDR3 starts with the cysteine, ends with the phenylalanine, and has 18 residues. Here the CDR3 DNA is all that survives: 54 bases in frame from base 1. Between the V and J ends, shortened by 6 bases and 5 bases respectively, the junction contains 27 bases. CDR1 and CDR2 (MNHEY, SMNVEV) derive from the germline V gene (reference sequence). The intended sense of this specimen's time point label: pretreatment peripheral blood. A cohort of approximately 30 patients with locally advanced or metastatic urothelial carcinoma, treated at Memorial Sloan Kettering on a trial protocol, was included. Peripheral blood mononuclear cells were collected pretreatment and during treatment, with between 1 and 8 total time points obtained per patient. The Qiagen DNeasy Blood extraction kit was used to purify genomic DNA from total PBMCs and tumor samples. PBMCs were collected pretreatment and during treatment and were isolated and stored as previously described.

With respect to this clone: Its specific antigen is unknown. It has no much larger one-base neighbor in the sample; base qualities were not kept.

The sample was PBMCs, taken around atezolizumab (anti-PD-L1) treatment. The chain links TRBV27 with TRBJ2-3; matching of 7 bases hints at TRBD2 as the D gene. This receptor was obtained from a man between 60 and 75 years old with urothelial cancer. The CDR3 loop reads CASSRGIGGGPSGDTQYF. The DNA sequence is TGTGCCAGCAGCCGTGGGATTGGCGGGGGCCCTTCAGGAGATACGCAGTATTTT.